Shown below are 20 T cell receptor beta chains from a single sample sequenced in a study of cytomegalovirus exposure and HLA in healthy donors. Researchers ran the PCR with 60 Vbeta and 13 Jbeta primers. Libraries were prepared by immunoSEQ multiplex PCR; TCRdb keeps only in-frame clonotypes and omits some of them. The sample includes 100,000 to 150,000 clones, just over 70% of them seen just once. The material sequenced was PBMCs. The receptors here all came from a woman between 55 and 75 years old in good health and CMV-seropositive.

The chain is built from TRBV6-5 and TRBJ1-5; D remains ambiguous. This CDR3 spans 15 amino acids. Trimming stripped 2 bases from V and 0 bases from J, with 8 bases between. Germline assignment: CDR1 MNHEY and CDR2 SVGAGI. DNA of the CDR3: TGTGCCAGCAGTTACAGTACAGTTAGCAATCAGCCCCAGCATTTT. Translating gives CASSYSTVSNQPQHF.

This clone was picked up one time. The V call is TRBV6-1, the J call TRBJ2-7; weak D call: TRBD2 (5 bases). CDR3 size: 15 residues. Trimming stripped 0 bases from V and 4 bases from J, with 13 bases between. Germline V lookup: CDR1 MNHNS, CDR2 SASEGT. The CDR3 DNA sequence: TGTGCCAGCAGTGAAGCTGGATCCGAGGGTTACGAGCAGTACTTC. It specifies CASSEAGSEGYEQYF.

CDR3 region: CASSLRSSGGAFDNEQFF. The DNA for the CDR3 is TGTGCCAGCAGCTTACGGTCAAGCGGGGGGGCCTTCGACAATGAGCAGTTCTTC. The rearrangement links TRBV7-9 to TRBJ2-1; 10 bases match TRBD2. With 2 bases clipped from V and 5 bases from J, the junction kept 12 bases outside the gene matches. The CDR3 covers 18 residues. CDR1 is SEHNR and CDR2 is FQNEAQ in the germline V gene (reference sequence).

This clone was detected a few times. The chain joins TRBV7-9 to TRBJ2-1, with 10 bases fitting TRBD2. V trimming: 5 bases; J trimming: 3 bases; junction bases outside the gene matches: 4. CDR3 length: 15 amino acids. Germline V lookup: CDR1 SEHNR, CDR2 FQNEAQ (reference sequence). The CDR3 protein is CASSPSGGGYNEQFF. DNA for the CDR3: TGTGCCAGCAGCCCTAGCGGGGGAGGCTACAATGAGCAGTTCTTC. Combining the CDR3 with reference TRBV7-9 and TRBJ2-1 gives the whole variable domain DTGVSQNPRHKITKRGQNVTFRCDPISEHNRLYWYRQTLGQGPEFLTYFQNEAQLEKSRLLSDRFSAERPKGSFSTLEIQRTEQGDSAMYLCASSPSGGGYNEQFFGPGTRLTVL.

This clone was detected a few times. The chain links TRBV18 to TRBJ2-5; D is undetermined. CDR3 length equals 14 residues. V lost 0 bases to trimming and J lost 4 bases, with 9 bases between them. The germline CDR1 and CDR2 sequences are KGHSH and LQKENI. CDR3 in amino acids: CASSPPQRTETQYF. CDR3 sequence (DNA): TGTGCCAGCTCACCACCGCAGCGAACAGAGACCCAGTACTTC.

This clone showed up just a few times. This chain uses TRBV6-5 with TRBJ1-1; no clear D gene. V was trimmed by 7 bases and J by 6 bases, leaving 12 bases between them. Germline assignment: CDR1 MNHEY and CDR2 SVGAGI. This CDR3 has 12 amino acids. The CDR3 nucleotides are TGTGCCAGCATTTCTCTTGGAGCTGAAGCTTTCTTT. It yields the protein CASISLGAEAFF.

The rearrangement links TRBV27 to TRBJ2-7; 12 bases are a match to TRBD2. The CDR3 spans 15 residues. Germline assignment: CDR1 MNHEY and CDR2 SMNVEV (reference sequence). V shed 5 bases and J 3 bases; nucleotides not matched to a gene: 5. The CDR3 nucleotides read TGTGCCAGCAGTCCTACTAGCGGGGGGTTCTACGAGCAGTACTTC. Residues: CASSPTSGGFYEQYF.

The chain has TRBV7-3 and TRBJ2-5, with 7 positions matching TRBD1. The germline V gene encodes CDR1 SGHTA and CDR2 FQGTGA. V trimming: 6 bases; J trimming: 2 bases; junction bases outside the gene matches: 9. This CDR3 has 15 residues. Here the CDR3 reads CASSTVGTAQETQYF. The CDR3 DNA reads as TGTGCCAGCAGTACCGTGGGGACAGCACAAGAGACCCAGTACTTC.

The chain links TRBV5-4 to TRBJ2-2, with a weak D call TRBD2 (5 bases). Trimming stripped 5 bases from V and 7 bases from J, with 15 bases between. Germline assignment: CDR1 SGHNT and CDR2 YYREEE (reference sequence). CDR3 length: 14 amino acids. The CDR3: CASSTRGFDGELFF. The CDR3 DNA reads TGTGCCAGCAGTACCCGGGGATTCGACGGGGAGCTGTTTTTT.

This clone was seen more than once but under ten times. The chain recombines TRBV13 with TRBJ2-5, with 10 bases fitting TRBD2. Trimming took 4 bases from V and 3 from J; bases not matched to a gene: 14. Germline V gene lookup returns CDR1 PRHDT and CDR2 FYEKMQ (reference sequence). The length of the CDR3 is 18 residues. The CDR3 sequence: CASSSRLNASGGEETQYF. The CDR3 nucleotides are TGTGCCAGCAGCTCCCGGCTCAACGCTAGCGGGGGCGAAGAGACCCAGTACTTC.

This chain links TRBV6-6 with TRBJ2-5; D is possibly TRBD2 (6 bases). From germline, CDR1 is MNHNY and CDR2 SVGAGI (reference sequence). The V end was cut by 4 bases, the J end by 2 bases, with 14 bases between. The CDR3 extends over 15 amino acids. The CDR3 protein is CASSFPGDGQETQYF. As DNA, the CDR3 is TGTGCCAGCAGTTTCCCGGGGGACGGGCAAGAGACCCAGTACTTC.

The gene calls are TRBV18 and TRBJ1-6; 8 bases line up with TRBD1. V lost 8 bases and J lost 7; bases outside the gene matches: 4. There are 13 residues in the CDR3. CDR1 and CDR2 (germline): KGHSH, LQKENI. The CDR3 DNA reads TGTGCCAGCAAGACAGGGGACAATTCACCCCTCCACTTT. Encoded protein: CASKTGDNSPLHF.

The V and J genes are TRBV14 and TRBJ1-3; a possible D gene is TRBD1 (5 bases). V was trimmed by 1 base and J by 8 bases, leaving 9 bases between them. This CDR3 has 13 residues. Per the germline V gene, CDR1 is SGHDN and CDR2 is FVKESK. The CDR3 sequence: CASSQGPRDTIYF. Here the CDR3 DNA reads TGTGCCAGCAGCCAAGGACCCAGGGACACCATATATTTT.

This rearrangement joins TRBV7-8 to TRBJ2-2, with TRBD1 matching 10 bases. J was trimmed by 4 bases and V by 5 bases; bases with no gene match: 4. The CDR3 covers 15 residues. CDR1 and CDR2 from the germline V gene are SGHVS and FQNEAQ. The CDR3 nucleotides read TGTGCCAGCAGCGGAGGACAGGGGGGCACCGGGGAGCTGTTTTTT. Translated, it gives CASSGGQGGTGELFF.

The CDR3 here is CASSPGGAGNTIYF. CDR3 sequence (DNA): TGTGCCAGCAGTCCCGGGGGGGCTGGAAACACCATATATTTT. The chain carries TRBV6-5 and TRBJ1-3, with D possibly being TRBD1 (5 bases). Per germline, CDR1 MNHEY and CDR2 SVGAGI. Trimming pared 5 bases from V and 2 bases from J, leaving 10 bases between. This CDR3 spans 14 amino acids.

This clone has more than one count but fewer than ten. Relative to the germline gene, one junction end is altered; a read error may explain this. The chain recombines TRBV7-7 with TRBJ2-5, with 7 bases that match TRBD2. The V gene's germline CDR1 is SSHAT and CDR2 FNYEAQ (reference sequence). The CDR3 is 13 amino acids. CDR3: CASSFTGGETQYF. In DNA form, the CDR3 reads TGTGCTAGCAGTTTTACCGGGGGGGAGACCCAGTACTTC.

The chain carries TRBV29-1 and TRBJ1-1; 8 bases line up with TRBD1. The V and J ends lost 2 bases and 3 bases, in that order; junction bases with no gene match: 2. The CDR3 loop spans 13 amino acids. CDR1 is SQVTM, CDR2 ANQGSEA, per germline. In nucleotides, the CDR3 is TGCAGCGTTGAAACAGGGGGGGACACTGAAGCTTTCTTT. It specifies CSVETGGDTEAFF.

The chain carries TRBV10-1 and TRBJ2-7; no clear D gene. Germline V lookup: CDR1 WNHNN, CDR2 SYGVQD (reference sequence). The germline V and J ends were trimmed by 3 bases and 2 bases, with 14 bases remaining between them. The CDR3 is made up of 15 amino acids. CDR3 coding DNA: TGCGCCAGCAGTGATATAACAGATCCGACCTACGAGCAGTACTTC. Protein product: CASSDITDPTYEQYF.

The rearrangement uses TRBV21-1 and TRBJ1-1. TRBV21-1 is a listed pseudogene. This CDR3 has 15 residues. The CDR3 sequence is CASHSGAGIGTEAFF. In nucleotides, the CDR3 is TGTGCCAGCCACAGCGGGGCAGGAATAGGCACTGAAGCTTTCTTT.

This chain links TRBV2 with TRBJ2-7; D not resolved. V was pared by 1 base and J by 5 bases, with 12 bases between. The CDR3 sequence is 14 residues long. In germline, CDR1 is SNHLY, CDR2 FYNNEI. CDR3: CASSEDSGLDEQYF. In DNA form, the CDR3 reads TGTGCCAGCAGTGAAGACAGTGGGCTTGACGAGCAGTACTTC.